These T cell receptor beta chains were read from a single sample in a study of a mutant IDH1 vaccine in newly diagnosed glioma. Sequencing was performed with immunoSEQ multiplex PCR; in TCRdb, only in-frame clones are kept and a portion is missing. Counted here are roughly 68,000 clones, 79% occurring once; the ten biggest clones make up more than 8%. The source was PBMCs, collected from a glioma patient treated with radiotherapy, temozolomide or both. The receptors were sampled from a man aged 50-59 years with glioma. CDR3s include the opening cysteine and the closing phenylalanine or tryptophan.

j_call: TRBJ1-1; v_call: TRBV5-4; cdr3_aa: CASSLGGENTEAFF
j_call: TRBJ2-3; v_call: TRBV2; cdr3_aa: CASSDTLTADTQYF
j_call: TRBJ1-1; v_call: TRBV25-1; cdr3_aa: CASSVQGNTEAFF
j_call: TRBJ1-1; v_call: TRBV4-2; cdr3_aa: CASSQEGQGTEAFF
j_call: TRBJ2-7; v_call: TRBV7-9; cdr3_aa: CASSLVGDSSSYEQYF
j_call: TRBJ1-1; v_call: TRBV9; cdr3_aa: CASSPRTGNTEAFF
j_call: TRBJ1-4; v_call: TRBV28; cdr3_aa: CASSFGGLNEKLFF
j_call: TRBJ2-7; v_call: TRBV5-1; cdr3_aa: CASSPTSTGESGYF
j_call: TRBJ1-3; v_call: TRBV6-6; cdr3_aa: CASSTTGGSGNTIYF
j_call: TRBJ1-1; v_call: TRBV18; cdr3_aa: CASSPRAGPEAFF
j_call: TRBJ2-3; v_call: TRBV30; cdr3_aa: CAWSPLTGSDTQYF
j_call: TRBJ1-2; v_call: TRBV4-3; cdr3_aa: CASSQLTLDYGYTF
j_call: TRBJ2-7; v_call: TRBV4-3; cdr3_aa: CASSLTDGTRGEQYF
j_call: TRBJ2-5; v_call: TRBV7-8; cdr3_aa: CASSLAETQYF
j_call: TRBJ1-1; v_call: TRBV25-1; cdr3_aa: CASSELGSEAFF
j_call: TRBJ2-7; v_call: TRBV7-9; cdr3_aa: CASSLGGPSSTYEQYF
j_call: TRBJ2-7; v_call: TRBV10-3; cdr3_aa: CAISEGAYEQYF
j_call: TRBJ1-6; v_call: TRBV5-1; cdr3_aa: CASSGGIGTGANSPLHF
j_call: TRBJ1-2; v_call: TRBV6-1; cdr3_aa: CASSENLGRVNYGYTF
j_call: TRBJ1-2; v_call: TRBV4-3; cdr3_aa: CASSQGTVYGYTF
j_call: TRBJ1-1; v_call: TRBV30; cdr3_aa: CAWSVRGTRDGEAFF
j_call: TRBJ1-2; v_call: TRBV14; cdr3_aa: CASSPGGTYTF
j_call: TRBJ1-2; v_call: TRBV5-1; cdr3_aa: CASSLDSVYGYTF